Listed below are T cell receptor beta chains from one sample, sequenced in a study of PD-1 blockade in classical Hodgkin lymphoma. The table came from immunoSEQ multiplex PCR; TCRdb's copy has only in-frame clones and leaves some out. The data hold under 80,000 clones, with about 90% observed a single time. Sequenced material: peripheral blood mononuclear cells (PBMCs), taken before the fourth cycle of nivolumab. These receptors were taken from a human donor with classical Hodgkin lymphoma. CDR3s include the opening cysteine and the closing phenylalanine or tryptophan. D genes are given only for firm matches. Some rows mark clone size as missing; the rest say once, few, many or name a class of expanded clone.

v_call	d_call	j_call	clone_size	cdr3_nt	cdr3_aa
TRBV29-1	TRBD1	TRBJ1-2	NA	TGCAGCGTGCGAGAGACAGGGGGCCGTGGAGGTGGCTACACCTTC	CSVRETGGRGGGYTF
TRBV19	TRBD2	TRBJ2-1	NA	TGTGCCAGTAGTCCCCGGGTAGCGGGGGGACCTTACAATGAGCAGTTCTTC	CASSPRVAGGPYNEQFF
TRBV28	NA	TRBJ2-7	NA	TGTGCCAGCAGTAGAACAGGGAAAGAGCAGTACTTC	CASSRTGKEQYF
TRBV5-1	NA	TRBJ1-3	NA	TGCGCCAGCAAACAGGGAACTGGAAACACCATATATTTT	CASKQGTGNTIYF
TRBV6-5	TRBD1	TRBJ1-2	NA	TGTGCCAGCAGTTACTTAGGGGGCGTCAGCTATGGCTACACCTTC	CASSYLGGVSYGYTF
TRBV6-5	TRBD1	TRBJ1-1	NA	TGTGCCAGCAGTTACGGGACAGGGGCTGAAGCTTTCTTT	CASSYGTGAEAFF
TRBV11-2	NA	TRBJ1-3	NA	TGTGCCAGCAGCTTAGTGGCAGTAGCTGGAAACACCATATATTTT	CASSLVAVAGNTIYF
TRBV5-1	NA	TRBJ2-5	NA	TGCGCCAGCAGCTTGGAACAGACCCAAGAGACCCAGTACTTC	CASSLEQTQETQYF
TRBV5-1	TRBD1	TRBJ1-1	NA	TGCGCCAGCAGCATGACAGGGAGGAACACTGAAGCTTTCTTT	CASSMTGRNTEAFF
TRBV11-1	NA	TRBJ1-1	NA	TGTGCCAGCAGCTTAGAACAGACCTTTGAAGCTTTCTTT	CASSLEQTFEAFF
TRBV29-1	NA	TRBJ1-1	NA	TGCAGCGTTGATGGGACGCTACTGAACACTGAAGCTTTCTTT	CSVDGTLLNTEAFF
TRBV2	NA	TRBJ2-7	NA	TGTGCCAGCAGTGAATACAGGAGCTCCTACGAGCAGTACTTC	CASSEYRSSYEQYF
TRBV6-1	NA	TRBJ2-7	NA	TGTGCCAGCGCGACAGAAATAAAGGCCGAGCAGTACTTC	CASATEIKAEQYF
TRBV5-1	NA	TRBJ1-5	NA	TGCGCCAGCAGCTTGGGGTCAGGCAATCAGCCCCAGCATTTT	CASSLGSGNQPQHF
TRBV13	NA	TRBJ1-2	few	TGTGCCAGCAGCTTTCGTGAGGGGTGGTTGTTGAAATCTGGCTACACCTTC	CASSFREGWLLKSGYTF
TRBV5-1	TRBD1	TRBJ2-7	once	TGCGCCAGCAGCGTAGACAGGGTTATCTACGAGCAGTACTTC	CASSVDRVIYEQYF
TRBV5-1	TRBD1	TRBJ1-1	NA	TGCGCCAGCAGCTTGTGGGGGACAGAGAACACTGAAGCTTTCTTT	CASSLWGTENTEAFF
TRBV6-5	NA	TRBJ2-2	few	TGTGCCAGCAGTCAGACAGGTGGCACCGGGGAGCTGTTTTTT	CASSQTGGTGELFF
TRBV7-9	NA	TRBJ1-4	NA	TGTGCCAGCAGCTTATCGCAGGGTACCCTGTTTTTT	CASSLSQGTLFF
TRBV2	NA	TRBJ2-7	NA	TGTGCCAGCAGCCGATCCGGGACAGCGGGTGAGCAGTACTTC	CASSRSGTAGEQYF
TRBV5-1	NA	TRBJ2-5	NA	TGCGCCAGCAGCTTGGTAAGGACAAAAGAGACCCAGTACTTC	CASSLVRTKETQYF
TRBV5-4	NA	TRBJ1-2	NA	TGTGCCAGCAGCTTGACCGGCTTAACCGATGGCTACACCTTC	CASSLTGLTDGYTF
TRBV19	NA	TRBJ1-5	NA	TGTGCCAGTAGTATAGGCCCCGGACGGTATAGCAATCAGCCCCAGCATTTT	CASSIGPGRYSNQPQHF
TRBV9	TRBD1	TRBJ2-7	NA	TGTGCCAGCCCCTTGGACAGGGAAACCTACGAGCAGTACTTC	CASPLDRETYEQYF
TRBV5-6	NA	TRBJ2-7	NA	TGTGCCAGCAGCTTCCCTTCCGGACAGCTCTCCTACGAGCAGTACTTC	CASSFPSGQLSYEQYF
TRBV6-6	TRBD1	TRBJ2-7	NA	TGTGCCAGCAGAGACTCGGAAGGGACAGGGGACTACGAGCAGTACTTC	CASRDSEGTGDYEQYF
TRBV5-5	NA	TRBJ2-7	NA	TGTGCCAGCAGCTTGTGGGCAGGATCCTACGAGCAGTACTTC	CASSLWAGSYEQYF
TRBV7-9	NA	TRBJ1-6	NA	TGTGCCAGCACCGCCGATGTGGTGGGTAATTCACCCCTCCACTTT	CASTADVVGNSPLHF
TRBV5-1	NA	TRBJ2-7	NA	TGCGCCAGCAGCGAAGGGCAGGGTAGGTACGAGCAGTACTTC	CASSEGQGRYEQYF
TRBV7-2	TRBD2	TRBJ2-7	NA	TGTGCCAGCAGCCCTGCCGCGGGGGGATCCTACGAGCAGTACTTC	CASSPAAGGSYEQYF
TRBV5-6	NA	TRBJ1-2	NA	TGTGCCAGCAGCTTGGCCGGCGGGGGAGGCTACACCTTC	CASSLAGGGGYTF
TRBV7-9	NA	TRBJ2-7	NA	TGTGCCAGCACTCGCCCACGTGGAGAGCAGTACTTC	CASTRPRGEQYF
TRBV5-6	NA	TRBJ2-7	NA	TGTGCCAGCACGGGACGTCAGGGAACTTTCTACGAGCAGTACTTC	CASTGRQGTFYEQYF
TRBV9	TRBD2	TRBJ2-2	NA	TGTGCCAGCAGCGACGGGACTAGCGGGACCAACACCGGGGAGCTGTTTTTT	CASSDGTSGTNTGELFF
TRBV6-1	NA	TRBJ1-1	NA	TGTGCCAGCAGTGAAGCTGTACTTTTGATTGGTAGCGTGGTTTCAGCTTTCTTT	CASSEAVLLIGSVVSAFF
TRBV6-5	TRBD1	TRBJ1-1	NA	TGTGCCAGCAGCCCGGGACAGGGGGCGACCACTGAAGCTTTCTTT	CASSPGQGATTEAFF
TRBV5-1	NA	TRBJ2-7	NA	TGCGCCAGCAGCTTGGAGGGGCAGGCTTCCTACGAGCAGTACTTC	CASSLEGQASYEQYF
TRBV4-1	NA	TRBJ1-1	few	TGCGCCAGCAGCCAAGAGAGGGGAGGCACTGAAGCTTTCTTT	CASSQERGGTEAFF
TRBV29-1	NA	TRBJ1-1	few	TGCAGCGTCTGGGAGGGAATGATCACTGAAGCTTTCTTT	CSVWEGMITEAFF
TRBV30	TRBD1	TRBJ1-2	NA	TGTGCCTGGAGTTGGGGACAGGGGGGCGGCTACACCTTC	CAWSWGQGGGYTF
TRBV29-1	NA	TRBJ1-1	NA	TGCAGCGTTCTGGTTTGGGCAGAGACCATGAACACTGAAGCTTTCTTT	CSVLVWAETMNTEAFF
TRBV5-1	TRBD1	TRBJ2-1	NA	TGCGCCAGCAGTTCTACAGGGGGAGTATATGATGAGCAGTTCTTC	CASSSTGGVYDEQFF
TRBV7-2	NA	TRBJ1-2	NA	TGTGCCAGCAGCTTAGCGGGGACAAACCCTGGCCATGGCTACACCTTC	CASSLAGTNPGHGYTF
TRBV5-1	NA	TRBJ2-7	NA	TGCGCCAGCAGTCACGGTGAGCAGCAGTACTTC	CASSHGEQQYF
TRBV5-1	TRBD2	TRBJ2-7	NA	TGCGCCAGCAGCCCGGACCAGAGCGGGGGGCCCTACGAGCAGTACTTC	CASSPDQSGGPYEQYF
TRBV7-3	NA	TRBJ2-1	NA	TGTGCCAGCAGCCTTGGGGCTTACAATGAGCAGTTCTTC	CASSLGAYNEQFF
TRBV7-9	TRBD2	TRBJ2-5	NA	TGTGCCAGCAGCTCTAGCGGGGGGGAGACCCAGTACTTC	CASSSSGGETQYF
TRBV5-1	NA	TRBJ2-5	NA	TGCGCCAGCAGCTTGAGGGCGGACCAAGAGACCCAGTACTTC	CASSLRADQETQYF
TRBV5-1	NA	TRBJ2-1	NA	TGCGCCAGCAGCCCGGGACCCGCAGGAAGGGATGAGCAGTTCTTC	CASSPGPAGRDEQFF
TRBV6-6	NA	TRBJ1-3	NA	TGTGCCAGCAGTTACTCGGAGGACACCATATATTTT	CASSYSEDTIYF
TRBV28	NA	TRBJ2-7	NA	TGTGCCAGCAGTTCCGGGACCGCAATCTACGAGCAGTACTTC	CASSSGTAIYEQYF
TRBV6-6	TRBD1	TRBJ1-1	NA	TGTGCCAGCAGCCCGGGACAGGGGGCGACCACTGAAGCTTTCTTT	CASSPGQGATTEAFF
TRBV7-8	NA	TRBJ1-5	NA	TGTGCCAGCAGCTTAGGGCGGGATCAGCCCCAGCATTTT	CASSLGRDQPQHF